This T cell receptor (beta chain) comes out of a study of shared clonotypes between healthy human individuals. About this clone itself: Its antigen is as yet unknown.

Authors' methods: Without quality scores, immunoSEQ junctional reads could not be filtered like full-length reads. Sequencing was performed with immunoSEQ multiplex PCR; in TCRdb, only in-frame clones are kept and a portion is missing. Clonal size and the V and J genes are those of that table, whereas D and trimming came from the DNA. The top ten clones hold roughly 0.42% of a sample with 1.5 million to 1.9 million clones, approximately 98% of them seen once. Overall study results and limits: Few donors restricted represented genetic and exposure-history diversity.

The CDR3 runs to 14 residues. Germline CDR1 reads GTSNPN; CDR2 reads SVGIG (reference sequence). V was clipped by 2 bases and J by 5 bases, with 13 bases between them. The sequenced material came from naive CD4+ T cells sorted from blood. Subset indicated: CD45RA+ positively selected. This receptor was taken from a man aged 25 to 40 in good health. V is TRBV30 and J is TRBJ2-1; D is perhaps TRBD2 (6 bases). The CDR3 reads CAWSWAGPNNEQFF. The CDR3 DNA reads TGTGCCTGGAGTTGGGCGGGGCCGAACAATGAGCAGTTCTTC.